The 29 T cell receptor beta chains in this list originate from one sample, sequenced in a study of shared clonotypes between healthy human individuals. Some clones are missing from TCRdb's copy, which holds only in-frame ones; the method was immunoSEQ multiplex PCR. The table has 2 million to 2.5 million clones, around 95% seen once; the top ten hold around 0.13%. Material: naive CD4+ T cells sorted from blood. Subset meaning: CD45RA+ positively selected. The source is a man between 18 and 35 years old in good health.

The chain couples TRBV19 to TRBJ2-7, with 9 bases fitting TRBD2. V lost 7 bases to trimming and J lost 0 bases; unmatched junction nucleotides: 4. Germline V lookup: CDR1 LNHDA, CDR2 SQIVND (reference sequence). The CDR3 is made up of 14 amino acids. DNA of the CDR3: TGTGCCAGTACGTCTAGCGGGGTCTCCTACGAGCAGTACTTC. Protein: CASTSSGVSYEQYF.

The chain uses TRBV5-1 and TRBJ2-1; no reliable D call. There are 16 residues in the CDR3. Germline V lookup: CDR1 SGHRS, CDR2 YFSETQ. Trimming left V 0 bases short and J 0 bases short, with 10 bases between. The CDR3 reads CASSLVAISSYNEQFF. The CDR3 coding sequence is TGCGCCAGCAGCTTGGTGGCGATTAGCTCCTACAATGAGCAGTTCTTC.

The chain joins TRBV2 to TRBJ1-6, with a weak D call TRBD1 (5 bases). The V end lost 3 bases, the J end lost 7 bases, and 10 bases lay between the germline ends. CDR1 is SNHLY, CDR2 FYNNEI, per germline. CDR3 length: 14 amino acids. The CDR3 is CASSDREGNSPLHF. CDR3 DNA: TGTGCCAGCAGTGACAGGGAGGGGAATTCACCCCTCCACTTT.

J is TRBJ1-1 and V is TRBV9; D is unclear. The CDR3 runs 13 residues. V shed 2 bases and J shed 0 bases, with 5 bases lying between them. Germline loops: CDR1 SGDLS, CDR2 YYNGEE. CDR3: CASSVRMNTEAFF. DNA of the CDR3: TGTGCCAGCAGCGTCCGAATGAACACTGAAGCTTTCTTT.

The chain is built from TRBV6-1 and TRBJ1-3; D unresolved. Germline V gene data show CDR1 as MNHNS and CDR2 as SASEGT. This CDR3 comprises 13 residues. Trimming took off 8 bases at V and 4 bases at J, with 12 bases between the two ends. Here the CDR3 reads CASYYSAGNTIYF. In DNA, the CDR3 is TGTGCCAGCTATTACAGTGCCGGAAACACCATATATTTT.

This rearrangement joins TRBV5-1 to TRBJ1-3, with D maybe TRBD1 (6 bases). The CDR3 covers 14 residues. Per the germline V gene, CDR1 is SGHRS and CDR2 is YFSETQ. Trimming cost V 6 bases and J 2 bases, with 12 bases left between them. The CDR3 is CASTAGATGNTIYF. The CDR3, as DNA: TGCGCCAGCACAGCAGGGGCGACTGGAAACACCATATATTTT.

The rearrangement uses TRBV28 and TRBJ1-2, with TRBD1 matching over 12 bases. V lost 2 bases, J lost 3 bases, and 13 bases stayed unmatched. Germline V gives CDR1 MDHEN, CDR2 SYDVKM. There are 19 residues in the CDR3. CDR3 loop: CASSLGGPAGTGGYYGYTF. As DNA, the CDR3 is TGTGCCAGCAGTTTAGGGGGCCCCGCAGGGACAGGGGGCTACTATGGCTACACCTTC.

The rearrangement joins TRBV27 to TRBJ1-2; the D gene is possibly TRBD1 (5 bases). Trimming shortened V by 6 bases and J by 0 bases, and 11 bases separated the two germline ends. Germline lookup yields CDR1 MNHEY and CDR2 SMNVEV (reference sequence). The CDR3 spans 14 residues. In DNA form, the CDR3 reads TGTGCCAGCAGGCAGCTGGGGGCTAACTATGGCTACACCTTC. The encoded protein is CASRQLGANYGYTF.

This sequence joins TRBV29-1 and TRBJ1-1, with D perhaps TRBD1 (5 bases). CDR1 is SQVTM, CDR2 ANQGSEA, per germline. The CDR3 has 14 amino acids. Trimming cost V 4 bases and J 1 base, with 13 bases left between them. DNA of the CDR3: TGCAGCGTTGGCTCGTCGACAGCGAACACTGAAGCTTTCTTT. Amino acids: CSVGSSTANTEAFF.

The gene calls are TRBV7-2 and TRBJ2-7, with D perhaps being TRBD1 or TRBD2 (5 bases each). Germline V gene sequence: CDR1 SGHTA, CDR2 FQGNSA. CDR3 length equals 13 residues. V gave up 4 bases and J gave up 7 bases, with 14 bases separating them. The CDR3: CASSWNSGPEQYF. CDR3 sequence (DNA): TGTGCCAGCAGCTGGAACTCGGGACCAGAGCAGTACTTC.

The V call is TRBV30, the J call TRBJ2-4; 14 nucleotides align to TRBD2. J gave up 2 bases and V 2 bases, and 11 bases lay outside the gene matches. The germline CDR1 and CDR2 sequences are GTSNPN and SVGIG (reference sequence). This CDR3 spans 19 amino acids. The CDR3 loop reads CAWSNSLTSGRASKNIQYF. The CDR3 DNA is TGTGCCTGGAGTAACTCTTTGACTAGCGGGAGGGCCTCCAAAAACATTCAGTACTTC.

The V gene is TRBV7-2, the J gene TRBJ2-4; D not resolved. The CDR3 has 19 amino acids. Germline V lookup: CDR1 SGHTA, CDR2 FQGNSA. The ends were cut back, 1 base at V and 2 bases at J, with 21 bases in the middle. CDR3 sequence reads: CASSLEAIGRSLTKNIQYF. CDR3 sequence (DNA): TGTGCCAGCAGCTTAGAGGCCATAGGGCGATCTCTAACCAAAAACATTCAGTACTTC.

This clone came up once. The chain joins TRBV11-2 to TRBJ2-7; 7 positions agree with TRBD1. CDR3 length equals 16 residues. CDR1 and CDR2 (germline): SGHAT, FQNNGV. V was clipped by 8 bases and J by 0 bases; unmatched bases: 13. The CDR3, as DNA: TGTGCCAGCGAAAGACAGGGACGGTTGAGCTCCTACGAGCAGTACTTC. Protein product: CASERQGRLSSYEQYF.

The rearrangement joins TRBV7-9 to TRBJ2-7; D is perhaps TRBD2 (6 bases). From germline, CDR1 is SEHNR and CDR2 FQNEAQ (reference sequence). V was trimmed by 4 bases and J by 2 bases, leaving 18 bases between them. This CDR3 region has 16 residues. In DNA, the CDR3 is TGTGCCAGCAGCTCCAATCCGGGCGGGAATACCTACGAGCAGTACTTC. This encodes CASSSNPGGNTYEQYF.

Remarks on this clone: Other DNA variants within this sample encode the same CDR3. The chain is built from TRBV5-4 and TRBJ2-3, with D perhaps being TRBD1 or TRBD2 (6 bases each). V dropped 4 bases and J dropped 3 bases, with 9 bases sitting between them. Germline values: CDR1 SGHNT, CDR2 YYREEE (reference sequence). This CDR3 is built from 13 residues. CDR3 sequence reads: CASSGGLTDTQYF. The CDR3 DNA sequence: TGTGCCAGCAGCGGGGGGCTGACAGATACGCAGTATTTT.

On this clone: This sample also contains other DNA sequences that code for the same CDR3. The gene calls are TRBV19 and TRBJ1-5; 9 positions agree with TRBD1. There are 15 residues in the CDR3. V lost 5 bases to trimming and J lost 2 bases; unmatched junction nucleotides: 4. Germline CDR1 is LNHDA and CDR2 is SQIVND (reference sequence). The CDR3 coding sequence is TGTGCCAGTAGTCGGGGACAGGGTGGCAATCAGCCCCAGCATTTT. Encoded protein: CASSRGQGGNQPQHF.

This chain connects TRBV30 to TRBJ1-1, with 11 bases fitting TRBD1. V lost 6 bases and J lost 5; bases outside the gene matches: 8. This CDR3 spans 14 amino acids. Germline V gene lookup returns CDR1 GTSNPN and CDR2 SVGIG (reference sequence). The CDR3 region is CACPGTGGRTEAFF. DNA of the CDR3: TGTGCCTGCCCTGGGACAGGGGGAAGGACTGAAGCTTTCTTT. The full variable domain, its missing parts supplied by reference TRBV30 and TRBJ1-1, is SQTIHQWPATLVQPVGSPLSLECTVEGTSNPNLYWYRQAAGRGLQLLFYSVGIGQISSEVPQNLSASRPQDRQFILSSKKLLLSDSGFYLCACPGTGGRTEAFFGQGTRLTVV.

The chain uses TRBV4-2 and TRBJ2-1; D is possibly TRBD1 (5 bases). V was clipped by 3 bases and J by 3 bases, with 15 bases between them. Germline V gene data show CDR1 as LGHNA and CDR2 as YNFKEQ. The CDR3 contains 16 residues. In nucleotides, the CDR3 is TGTGCCAGCAGCCAGGAAAGGACATTAAACTACAATGAGCAGTTCTTC. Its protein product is CASSQERTLNYNEQFF.

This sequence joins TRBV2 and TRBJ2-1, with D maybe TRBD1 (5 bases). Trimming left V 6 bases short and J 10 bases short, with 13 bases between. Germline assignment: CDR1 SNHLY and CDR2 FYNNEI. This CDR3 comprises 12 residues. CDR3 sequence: CASSPGPREQFF. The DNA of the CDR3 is TGTGCCAGCAGCCCAGGGCCACGAGAGCAGTTCTTC.

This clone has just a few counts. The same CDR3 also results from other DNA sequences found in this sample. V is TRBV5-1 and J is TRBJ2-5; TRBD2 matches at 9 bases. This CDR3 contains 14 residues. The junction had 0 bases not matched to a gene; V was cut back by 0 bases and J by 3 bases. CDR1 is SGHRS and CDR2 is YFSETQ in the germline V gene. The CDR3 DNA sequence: TGCGCCAGCAGCTTGGCTAGCGGGGAAGAGACCCAGTACTTC. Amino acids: CASSLASGEETQYF.

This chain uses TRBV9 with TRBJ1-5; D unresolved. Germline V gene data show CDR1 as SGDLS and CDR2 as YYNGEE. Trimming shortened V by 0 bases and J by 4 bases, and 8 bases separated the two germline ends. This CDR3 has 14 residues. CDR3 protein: CASSVAPKNQPQHF. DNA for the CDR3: TGTGCCAGCAGCGTAGCTCCTAAGAATCAGCCCCAGCATTTT.

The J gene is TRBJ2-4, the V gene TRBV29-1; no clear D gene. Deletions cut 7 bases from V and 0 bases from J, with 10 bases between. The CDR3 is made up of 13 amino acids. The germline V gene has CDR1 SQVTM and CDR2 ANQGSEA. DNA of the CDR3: TGCAGCGCTAGACCGATAGCCAAAAACATTCAGTACTTC. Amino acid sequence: CSARPIAKNIQYF.

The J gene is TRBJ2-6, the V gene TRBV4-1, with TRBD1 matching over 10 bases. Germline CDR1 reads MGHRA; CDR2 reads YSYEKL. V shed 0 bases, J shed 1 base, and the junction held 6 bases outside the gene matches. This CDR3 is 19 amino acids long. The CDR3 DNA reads TGCGCCAGCAGCCAAGACCCGGGACAGGGGAAATCTGGGGCCAACGTCCTGACTTTC. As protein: CASSQDPGQGKSGANVLTF.

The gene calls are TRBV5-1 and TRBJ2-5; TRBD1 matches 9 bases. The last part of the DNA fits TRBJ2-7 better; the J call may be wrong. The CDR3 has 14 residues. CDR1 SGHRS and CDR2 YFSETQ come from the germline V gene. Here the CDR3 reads CASSLEGTGYEQYF. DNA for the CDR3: TGCGCCAGCAGCTTGGAAGGGACAGGGTACGAGCAGTACTTC.

CDR3 in DNA: TGTGCCAGCAGCGTCCGGGGGGGTCAGAACACTGAAGCTTTCTTT. It encodes CASSVRGGQNTEAFF. The J gene is TRBJ1-1, the V gene TRBV11-2, with D perhaps TRBD1 (5 bases). The V end lost 5 bases, the J end lost 1 base, and 14 bases lay between the germline ends. Germline CDR1 SGHAT, CDR2 FQNNGV. The length of the CDR3 is 15 residues.

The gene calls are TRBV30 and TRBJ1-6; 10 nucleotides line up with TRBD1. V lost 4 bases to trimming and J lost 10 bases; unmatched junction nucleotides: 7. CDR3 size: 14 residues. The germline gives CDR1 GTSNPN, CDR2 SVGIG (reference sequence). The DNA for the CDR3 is TGTGCCTGGAATAGACAGGGGGCCGGATCACCCCTCCACTTT. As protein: CAWNRQGAGSPLHF.

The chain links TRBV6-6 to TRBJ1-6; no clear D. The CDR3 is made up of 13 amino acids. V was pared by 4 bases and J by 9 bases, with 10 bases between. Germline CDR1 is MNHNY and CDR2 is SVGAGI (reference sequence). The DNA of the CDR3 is TGTGCCAGCAGTTTCGGTGGTAGTTCACCCCTCCACTTT. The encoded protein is CASSFGGSSPLHF.

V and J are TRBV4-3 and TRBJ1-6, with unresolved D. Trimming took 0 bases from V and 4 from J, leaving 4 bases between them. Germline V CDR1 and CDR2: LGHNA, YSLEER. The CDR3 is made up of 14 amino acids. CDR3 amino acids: CASSQERYNSPLHF. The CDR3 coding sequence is TGCGCCAGCAGCCAAGAGCGGTATAATTCACCCCTCCACTTT.

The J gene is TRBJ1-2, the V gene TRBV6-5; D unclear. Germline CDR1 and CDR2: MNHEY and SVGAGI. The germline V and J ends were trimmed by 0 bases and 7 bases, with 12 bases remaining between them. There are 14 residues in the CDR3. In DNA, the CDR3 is TGTGCCAGCAGTTACTCGATCAATCGGGCTGGCTACACCTTC. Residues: CASSYSINRAGYTF.